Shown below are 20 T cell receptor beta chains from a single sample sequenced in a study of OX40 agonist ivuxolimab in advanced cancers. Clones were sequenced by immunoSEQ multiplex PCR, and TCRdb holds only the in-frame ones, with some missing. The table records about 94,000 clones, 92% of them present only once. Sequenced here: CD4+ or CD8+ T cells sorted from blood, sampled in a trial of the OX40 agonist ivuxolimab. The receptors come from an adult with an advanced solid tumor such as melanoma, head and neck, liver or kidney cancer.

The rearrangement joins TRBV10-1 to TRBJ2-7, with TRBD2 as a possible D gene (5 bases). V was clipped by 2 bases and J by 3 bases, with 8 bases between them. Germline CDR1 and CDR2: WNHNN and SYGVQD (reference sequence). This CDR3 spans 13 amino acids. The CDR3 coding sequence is TGCGCCAGCAGTGAGAATGAGGGCTACGAGCAGTACTTC. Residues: CASSENEGYEQYF.

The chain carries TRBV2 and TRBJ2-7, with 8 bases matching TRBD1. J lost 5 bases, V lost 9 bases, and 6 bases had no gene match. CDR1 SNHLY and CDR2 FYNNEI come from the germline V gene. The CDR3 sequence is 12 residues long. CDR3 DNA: TGTGCCAGTATGAGACAGGGGAACGAGCAGTACTTC. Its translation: CASMRQGNEQYF. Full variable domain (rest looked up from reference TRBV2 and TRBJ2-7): EPEVTQTPSHQVTQMGQEVILRCVPISNHLYFYWYRQILGQKVEFLVSFYNNEISEKSEIFDDQFSVERPDGSNFTLKIRSTKLEDSAMYFCASMRQGNEQYFGPGTRLTVT.

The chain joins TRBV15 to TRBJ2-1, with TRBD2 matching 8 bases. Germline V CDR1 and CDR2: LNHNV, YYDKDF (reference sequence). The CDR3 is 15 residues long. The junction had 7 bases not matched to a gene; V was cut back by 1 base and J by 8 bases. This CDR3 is CATSRADSGGHEQFF. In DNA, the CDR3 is TGTGCCACCAGCAGAGCGGACAGCGGGGGCCATGAGCAGTTCTTC.

The CDR3 DNA reads as TGTGCCAGCAGTTTGTCGGGAGGGATCAATCAGCCCCAGCATTTT. Protein: CASSLSGGINQPQHF. The chain employs TRBV27 and TRBJ1-5; D gene uncertain. The CDR3 length is 15 residues. Trimming left V 3 bases short and J 3 bases short, with 12 bases between. In germline, CDR1 is MNHEY, CDR2 SMNVEV (reference sequence).

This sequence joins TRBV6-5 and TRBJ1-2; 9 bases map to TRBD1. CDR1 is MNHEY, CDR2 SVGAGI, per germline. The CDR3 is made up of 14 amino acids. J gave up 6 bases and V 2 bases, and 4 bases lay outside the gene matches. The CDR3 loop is CASSYGDRGDGYTF. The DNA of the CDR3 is TGTGCCAGCAGTTACGGAGACAGGGGGGATGGCTACACCTTC.

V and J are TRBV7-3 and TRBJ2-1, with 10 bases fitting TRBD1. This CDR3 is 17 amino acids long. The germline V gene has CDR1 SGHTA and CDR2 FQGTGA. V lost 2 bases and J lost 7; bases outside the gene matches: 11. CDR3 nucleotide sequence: TGTGCCAGCAGCTTATTAGTAGGGGACAGGGGTCTAAATGAGCAGTTCTTC. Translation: CASSLLVGDRGLNEQFF.

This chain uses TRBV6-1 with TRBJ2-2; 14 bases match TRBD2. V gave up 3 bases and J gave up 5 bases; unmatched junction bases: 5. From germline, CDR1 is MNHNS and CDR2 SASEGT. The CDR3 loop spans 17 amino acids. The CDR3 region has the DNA TGTGCCAGCAGTGATGTGGGACTAGCGGGAGAAACCGGGGAGCTGTTTTTT. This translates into CASSDVGLAGETGELFF.

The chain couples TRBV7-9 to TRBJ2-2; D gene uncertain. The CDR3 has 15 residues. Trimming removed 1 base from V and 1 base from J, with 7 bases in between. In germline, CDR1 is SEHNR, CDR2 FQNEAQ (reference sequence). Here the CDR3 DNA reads TGTGCCAGCAGCTTAGAAGAACGGAACACCGGGGAGCTGTTTTTT. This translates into CASSLEERNTGELFF.

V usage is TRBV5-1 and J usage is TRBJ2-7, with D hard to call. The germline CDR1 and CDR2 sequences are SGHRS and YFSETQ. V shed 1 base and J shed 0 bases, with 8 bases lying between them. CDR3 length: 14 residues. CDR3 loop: CASSLYYSSYEQYF. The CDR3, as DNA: TGCGCCAGCAGCTTGTATTACAGCTCCTACGAGCAGTACTTC.

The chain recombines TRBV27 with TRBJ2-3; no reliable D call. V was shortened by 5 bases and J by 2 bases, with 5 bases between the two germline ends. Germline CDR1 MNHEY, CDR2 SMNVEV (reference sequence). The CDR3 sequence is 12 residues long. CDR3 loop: CASSNPTDTQYF. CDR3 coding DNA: TGTGCCAGCAGTAACCCCACAGATACGCAGTATTTT.

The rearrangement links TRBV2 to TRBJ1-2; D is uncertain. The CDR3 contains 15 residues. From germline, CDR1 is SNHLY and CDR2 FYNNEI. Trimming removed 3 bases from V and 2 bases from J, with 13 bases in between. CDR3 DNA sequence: TGTGCCAGCAGTGAGGAGGCTAGGGCCAACTATGGCTACACCTTC. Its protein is CASSEEARANYGYTF.

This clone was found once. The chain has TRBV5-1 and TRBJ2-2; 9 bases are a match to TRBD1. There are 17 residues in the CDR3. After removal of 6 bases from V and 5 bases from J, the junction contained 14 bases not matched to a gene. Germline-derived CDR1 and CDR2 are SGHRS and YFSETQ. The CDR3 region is CASTDKAQGARTGELFF. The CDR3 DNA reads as TGCGCCAGCACAGACAAAGCACAGGGGGCGAGAACCGGGGAGCTGTTTTTT.

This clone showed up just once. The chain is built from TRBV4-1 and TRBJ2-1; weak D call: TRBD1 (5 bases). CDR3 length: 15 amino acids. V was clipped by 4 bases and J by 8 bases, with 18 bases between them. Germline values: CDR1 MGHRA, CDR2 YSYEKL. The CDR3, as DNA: TGCGCCAGCAGCCTGATGGGCAGGGAAACAGATGAGCAGTTCTTC. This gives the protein CASSLMGRETDEQFF.

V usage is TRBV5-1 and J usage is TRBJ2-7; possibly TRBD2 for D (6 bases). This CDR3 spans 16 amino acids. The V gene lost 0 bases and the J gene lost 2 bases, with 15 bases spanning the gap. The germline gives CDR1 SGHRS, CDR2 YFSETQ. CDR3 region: CASSLEWRGITYEQYF. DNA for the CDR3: TGCGCCAGCAGCTTGGAGTGGCGGGGAATAACCTACGAGCAGTACTTC. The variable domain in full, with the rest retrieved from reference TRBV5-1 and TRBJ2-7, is KAGVTQTPRYLIKTRGQQVTLSCSPISGHRSVSWYQQTPGQGLQFLFEYFSETQRNKGNFPGRFSGRQFSNSRSEMNVSTLELGDSALYLCASSLEWRGITYEQYFGPGTRLTVT.

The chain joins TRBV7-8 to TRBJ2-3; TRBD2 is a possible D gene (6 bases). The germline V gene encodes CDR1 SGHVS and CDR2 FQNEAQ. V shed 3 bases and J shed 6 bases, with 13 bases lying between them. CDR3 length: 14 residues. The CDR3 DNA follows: TGTGCCAGCAGCTTCCCTGGGACTTCGGATACGCAGTATTTT. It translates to CASSFPGTSDTQYF.

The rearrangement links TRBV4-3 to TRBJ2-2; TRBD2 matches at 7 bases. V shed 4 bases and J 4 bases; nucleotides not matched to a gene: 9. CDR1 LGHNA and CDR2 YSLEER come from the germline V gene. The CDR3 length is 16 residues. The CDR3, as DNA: TGCGCCAGCAGCCCGCTAGCGGAGATTCTCACCGGGGAGCTGTTTTTT. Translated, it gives CASSPLAEILTGELFF.

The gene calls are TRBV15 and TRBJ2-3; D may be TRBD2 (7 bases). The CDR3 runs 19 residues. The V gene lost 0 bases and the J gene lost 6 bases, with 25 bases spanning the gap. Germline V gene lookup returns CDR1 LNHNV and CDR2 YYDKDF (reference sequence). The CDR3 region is CATSRERGGGHGGVDTQYF. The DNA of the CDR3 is TGTGCCACCAGCAGAGAAAGGGGCGGGGGCCACGGTGGAGTGGATACGCAGTATTTT.

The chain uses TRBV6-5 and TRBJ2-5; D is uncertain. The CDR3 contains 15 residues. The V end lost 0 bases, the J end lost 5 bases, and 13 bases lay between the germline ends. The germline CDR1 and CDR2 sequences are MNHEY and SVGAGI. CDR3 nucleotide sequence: TGTGCCAGCAGTTACTCGCTCTACAGCACGGAGACCCAGTACTTC. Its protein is CASSYSLYSTETQYF.

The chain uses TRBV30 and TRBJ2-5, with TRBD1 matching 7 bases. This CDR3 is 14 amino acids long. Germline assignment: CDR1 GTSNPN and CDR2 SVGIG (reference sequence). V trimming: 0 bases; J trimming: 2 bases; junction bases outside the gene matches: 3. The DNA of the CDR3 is TGTGCCTGGAGTGTACTGACAGGGCAAGAGACCCAGTACTTC. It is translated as CAWSVLTGQETQYF.

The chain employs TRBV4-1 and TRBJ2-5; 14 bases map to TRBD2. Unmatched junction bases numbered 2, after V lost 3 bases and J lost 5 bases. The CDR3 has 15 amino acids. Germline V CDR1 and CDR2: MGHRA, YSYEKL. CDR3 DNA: TGCGCCAGCAGCCAGACTAGCGGGGGGGCGGAGACCCAGTACTTC. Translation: CASSQTSGGAETQYF.